This T cell receptor (beta chain) was found in a study of T cell repertoires in cytomegalovirus infection. The overall study: Recently identified HLA-C-restricted CMV epitopes were used, and well-studied HLA-B-restricted CMV epitopes were used as well. Through public TCR beta signatures, both CMV infection and matching HLA type were indicated.

Regarding the study as a whole: It was HLA-C-restricted CMV-specific TCR beta clonotypes that dominated the response ex vivo.

TCRdb fed the reads into MiXCR, producing one record per CDR3 protein. The sample includes approximately 120,000 distinct CDR3 sequences, more than 25% seen only once; the top ten take about 53%. Notes on this clonotype: As yet, its antigen is unknown.

CDR3 size: 15 residues. The V segment lost 3 bases and the J segment 5 bases; nucleotides outside the gene matches: 7. Here the sequenced sample was CD8+ T cells from cultured PBMCs, taken from culture after CMV antigen stimulation. The gene calls are TRBV12-3 or TRBV12-4 and TRBJ2-3; 8 bases agree with TRBD2. This TCR came from a human donor in good health (CMV status not recorded). Some clones in this sample may be carry-over from other donors' samples. CDR3 nucleotides: TGTGCCAGCAGTTTCGAGGCGGGGGGTGGAGATACGCAGTATTTT. This encodes CASSFEAGGGDTQYF.